One and the same sample provided the 23 T cell receptor beta chains below, sequenced in a study of T cells after posttransplantation cyclophosphamide. Measured with immunoSEQ multiplex PCR; TCRdb has only the in-frame clones, and not every one. The table lists 25,000 to 35,000 clones, with no singletons. Sequenced input: PBMCs. All receptors derive from an older woman in good health, CMV-negative, and a related stem cell transplant donor.

The chain recombines TRBV28 with TRBJ2-5; D remains unclear. This CDR3 region has 14 residues. The germline V and J ends were trimmed by 6 bases and 1 base, with 12 bases remaining between them. Germline V lookup: CDR1 MDHEN, CDR2 SYDVKM. The CDR3 nucleotides are TGTGCCAGCAGCCGTGTTAAGGGCCAAGAGACCCAGTACTTC. Translation gives CASSRVKGQETQYF.

This chain joins TRBV12-3 or TRBV12-4 and TRBJ2-6; D uncertain. V lost 6 bases and J 11 bases, leaving 23 bases between the germline ends. This CDR3 region has 16 residues. The CDR3 is CASSSLNRKGTHVLTF. DNA of the CDR3: TGTGCCAGCAGCTCACTCAACCGGAAGGGCACACACGTCCTGACTTTC.

This clone was seen ten or more times. The CDR3 protein is CASSIGRGNQPQHF. The CDR3 coding sequence is TGTGCCAGTAGTATAGGCCGGGGGAATCAGCCCCAGCATTTT. The chain links TRBV19 to TRBJ1-5, with a possible D match to TRBD1 (5 bases). V was cut by 1 base and J by 4 bases, with 8 bases left in between. The germline gives CDR1 LNHDA, CDR2 SQIVND (reference sequence). The CDR3 contains 14 residues.

The sample holds a few counts of this clone. The chain recombines TRBV29-1 with TRBJ2-2, with TRBD2 identical over 11 bases. Germline trimming cut 6 bases from V and 5 bases from J; bases unmatched to any gene: 8. Germline CDR1 is SQVTM and CDR2 is ANQGSEA. The CDR3 has 15 residues. The CDR3 DNA sequence: TGCAGCGTGATGAGAATAGCGGGAGGGACCGGGGAGCTGTTTTTT. Translation: CSVMRIAGGTGELFF.

At least ten counts were recorded for this clone. The chain is built from TRBV24-1 and TRBJ2-1; the D is unclear. The CDR3 covers 13 residues. Trimming shortened V by 5 bases and J by 0 bases, and 4 bases separated the two germline ends. Germline V gives CDR1 KGHDR, CDR2 SFDVKD. The CDR3, as DNA: TGTGCCACCAGTGCCTCCTCCTACAATGAGCAGTTCTTC. This encodes CATSASSYNEQFF.

This clone was recorded at least ten times. This rearrangement joins TRBV18 to TRBJ2-7, with 7 bases matching TRBD1. Per germline, CDR1 KGHSH and CDR2 LQKENI. There are 14 residues in the CDR3. Trimming at V came to 3 bases and at J to 1 base, leaving 3 bases not matched to a gene. The CDR3 protein is CASSPRTGSYEQYF. CDR3 nucleotide sequence: TGTGCCAGCTCACCTCGGACAGGTTCCTACGAGCAGTACTTC.

V gene TRBV11-1 combines with J gene TRBJ2-5; the D gene is possibly TRBD2 (5 bases). V dropped 3 bases and J dropped 5 bases, with 10 bases sitting between them. Germline CDR1 is SGHAT and CDR2 is FQDESV (reference sequence). This CDR3 is 13 amino acids long. DNA of the CDR3: TGTGCCAGCAGCTTGGGATCGGGGGAGACCCAGTACTTC. Translated: CASSLGSGETQYF.

There are many counts of this clone. This chain uses TRBV11-3 with TRBJ2-7, with 9 bases lining up with TRBD1. J lost 6 bases, V lost 4 bases, and 10 bases had no gene match. The CDR3 sequence is 15 residues long. Germline V CDR1 and CDR2: SGHNT, YENEEA. The CDR3 here is CASSYGGQGPIEQYF. Here the CDR3 DNA reads TGTGCCAGCAGCTACGGGGGACAGGGCCCCATCGAGCAGTACTTC.

The rearrangement links TRBV12-3 or TRBV12-4 to TRBJ2-7; TRBD1 is a possible D gene (7 bases). Trimming stripped 4 bases from V and 0 bases from J, with 13 bases between. This CDR3 contains 15 residues. CDR3 region: CASSSGGLGSYEQYF. The CDR3 DNA sequence: TGTGCCAGCAGTTCAGGGGGGTTAGGCTCCTACGAGCAGTACTTC.

In its sample, this clone was seen many times. The gene calls are TRBV6-6 and TRBJ1-1, with TRBD1 matching over 8 bases. CDR1 and CDR2 from the germline V gene are MNHNY and SVGAGI (reference sequence). There are 15 residues in the CDR3. V lost 5 bases to trimming and J lost 3 bases; unmatched junction nucleotides: 8. The CDR3 region is CASSKRQGMDTEAFF. Here the CDR3 DNA reads TGTGCCAGCAGTAAACGACAGGGGATGGACACTGAAGCTTTCTTT.

This clone was found many times. V is TRBV7-9 and J is TRBJ2-6; TRBD1 matches at 7 bases. The germline gives CDR1 SEHNR, CDR2 FQNEAQ (reference sequence). Germline trimming cut 3 bases from V and 2 bases from J; bases unmatched to any gene: 7. CDR3 length equals 17 residues. The CDR3 sequence: CASSLLKTGTGANVLTF. The CDR3, as DNA: TGTGCCAGCAGCTTGTTGAAGACAGGGACTGGGGCCAACGTCCTGACTTTC.

V usage is TRBV28 and J usage is TRBJ1-2, with a tentative D call TRBD1 (5 bases). In germline, CDR1 is MDHEN, CDR2 SYDVKM. The CDR3 extends over 12 amino acids. V was cut by 5 bases and J by 2 bases, with 6 bases left in between. CDR3 DNA sequence: TGTGCCAGCAGTCAGGGAAACTATGGCTACACCTTC. It specifies CASSQGNYGYTF.

In its sample, this clone was seen many times. This chain connects TRBV19 to TRBJ2-7; 7 nucleotides line up with TRBD2. The CDR3 sequence is 15 residues long. CDR1 LNHDA and CDR2 SQIVND come from the germline V gene (reference sequence). Unmatched junction bases numbered 5, after V lost 1 base and J lost 2 bases. The CDR3 protein is CASSIAGTITYEQYF. The CDR3 coding sequence is TGTGCCAGTAGTATAGCCGGGACTATCACCTACGAGCAGTACTTC.

This clone was counted between two and nine times. V is TRBV28 and J is TRBJ1-5; D remains unclear. Per the germline V gene, CDR1 is MDHEN and CDR2 is SYDVKM. The CDR3 is 13 residues long. The ends were cut back, 5 bases at V and 2 bases at J, with 7 bases in the middle. The DNA of the CDR3 is TGTGCCAGCAGTCTAATCGGCAATCAGCCCCAGCATTTT. It yields the protein CASSLIGNQPQHF.

This clone was counted at least ten times. The CDR3 sequence: CASSLGGRTEAFF. The DNA of the CDR3 is TGTGCCAGCAGTTTGGGGGGGAGGACTGAAGCTTTCTTT. The rearrangement joins TRBV12-3 or TRBV12-4 to TRBJ1-1, with D possibly TRBD1 on 5 matching bases. The CDR3 loop spans 13 amino acids. V was pared by 3 bases and J by 5 bases, with 10 bases between.

This clone appeared many times. The genes are TRBV2 and TRBJ2-7; 7 nucleotides align to TRBD1. The germline V gene encodes CDR1 SNHLY and CDR2 FYNNEI. V lost 5 bases, J lost 5 bases, and 18 bases stayed unmatched. The CDR3 loop spans 17 amino acids. The CDR3: CASSRTTGQAPSHEQYF. The DNA of the CDR3 is TGTGCCAGCAGTCGTACTACCGGACAGGCCCCTTCCCACGAGCAGTACTTC. The full variable domain, rest sourced from reference TRBV2 and TRBJ2-7, is EPEVTQTPSHQVTQMGQEVILRCVPISNHLYFYWYRQILGQKVEFLVSFYNNEISEKSEIFDDQFSVERPDGSNFTLKIRSTKLEDSAMYFCASSRTTGQAPSHEQYFGPGTRLTVT.

Ten or more counts support this clone. The gene calls are TRBV6-2 or TRBV6-3 and TRBJ2-5; 7 bases match TRBD2. Germline V gene sequence: CDR1 MNHEY, CDR2 SVGEGT. Germline trimming cut 4 bases from V and 5 bases from J; bases unmatched to any gene: 4. The CDR3 has 13 residues. CDR3 in DNA: TGTGCCAGCAGTTCATTCGGGGGGGAGACCCAGTACTTC. It specifies CASSSFGGETQYF.

The V gene is TRBV5-1, the J gene TRBJ1-2; a weak D match, TRBD1 (5 bases). The CDR3 extends over 15 amino acids. Looked up from germline, CDR1 is SGHRS and CDR2 is YFSETQ. V was cut by 1 base and J by 3 bases, with 13 bases left in between. CDR3 sequence (DNA): TGCGCCAGCAGCTTGTCGCCGGGGACTTACTATGGCTACACCTTC. It translates to CASSLSPGTYYGYTF.

The gene calls are TRBV7-2 and TRBJ2-5; 11 bases align to TRBD2. Germline V CDR1 and CDR2: SGHTA, FQGNSA. CDR3 length: 17 residues. J lost 1 base, V lost 1 base, and 5 bases had no gene match. The CDR3 region is CASSLGLLAGVQETQYF. The CDR3 nucleotides read TGTGCCAGCAGCTTAGGACTACTAGCGGGGGTCCAAGAGACCCAGTACTTC.

This clone was recorded at least ten times. The chain recombines TRBV7-3 with TRBJ2-7; 7 nucleotides agree with TRBD2. The ends lost 2 bases at V and 3 bases at J; junction bases unmatched: 7. CDR3 size: 15 residues. CDR1 and CDR2 from the germline V gene are SGHTA and FQGTGA. The CDR3 nucleotides read TGTGCCAGCAGCTTACTTGTTGGCGGGGGCTACGAGCAGTACTTC. It translates to CASSLLVGGGYEQYF.

This clone was seen at least ten times. J is TRBJ2-1 and V is TRBV11-2; TRBD2 agrees at 8 bases. This CDR3 has 15 residues. Germline V CDR1 and CDR2: SGHAT, FQNNGV. The trim removed 2 bases at V and 7 bases at J, leaving 7 bases unmatched. The CDR3, as DNA: TGTGCCAGCAGCTTAAGTCGGGGGGGCGTGAATGAGCAGTTCTTC. It translates to CASSLSRGGVNEQFF. Full variable domain (missing parts from reference TRBV11-2 and TRBJ2-1): EAGVAQSPRYKIIEKRQSVAFWCNPISGHATLYWYQQILGQGPKLLIQFQNNGVVDDSQLPKDRFSAERLKGVDSTLKIQPAKLEDSAVYLCASSLSRGGVNEQFFGPGTRLTVL.

This clone has ten or more counts. V and J are TRBV14 and TRBJ2-7; D is undetermined. Trimming removed 5 bases from V and 4 bases from J, with 6 bases in between. CDR3 length equals 11 residues. Per germline, CDR1 SGHDN and CDR2 FVKESK. The CDR3 sequence is CASSLRYEQYF. In DNA form, the CDR3 reads TGTGCCAGCAGCTTGAGGTACGAGCAGTACTTC.

This clone has a count of ten or more. This sequence joins TRBV6-1 and TRBJ2-7, with 12 positions matching TRBD2. The length of the CDR3 is 15 residues. Losses at the gene ends were 6 bases for V and 2 bases for J; bases not matched to a gene: 5. The V gene's germline CDR1 is MNHNS and CDR2 SASEGT. The CDR3 nucleotides are TGTGCCAGCAGCCGACTAGCGGGAGATCCCTACGAGCAGTACTTC. Translation: CASSRLAGDPYEQYF.